Reported below is one T cell receptor (beta chain). The source of the sample is a study of T cell changes during pregnancy in multiple sclerosis. Sequencing used immunoSEQ multiplex PCR; TCRdb keeps in-frame clones, though not all of them. This sample has approximately 100,000 clones, with 80% to 95% found just once. V gave up 3 bases and J gave up 0 bases, with 17 bases separating them. There are 18 residues in the CDR3. Germline values: CDR1 KGHSH, CDR2 LQKENI. This sequence joins TRBV18 and TRBJ1-4; possibly TRBD1 for D (6 bases). The TCR sequence derives from a female donor with multiple sclerosis, enrolled in a pregnancy study. The sample consisted of peripheral blood, taken after pregnancy. The CDR3 DNA follows: TGTGCCAGCTCACCGGGGGCGGGTATCCTTGCAACTAATGAAAAACTGTTTTTT. Its translation is CASSPGAGILATNEKLFF.